The TCR beta chain under discussion was sequenced for a study of blood T cell repertoires in COVID-19. Profiled with immunoSEQ multiplex PCR; TCRdb holds only in-frame clones, not every one. The sample has 95,000 to 110,000 clones, about 90% seen once; the top ten hold 3.5%. The CDR3 is 14 amino acids. Trimming removed 2 bases from V and 7 bases from J, with 14 bases in between. The germline V gene has CDR1 LGHNA and CDR2 YNFKEQ. The receptor was derived from a woman aged 55-75 years with acute or convalescent COVID-19. Sequenced material: peripheral blood. The genes are TRBV4-2 and TRBJ1-2; a possible D gene is TRBD1 (5 bases). This CDR3 reads CASSQFDRGGGYTF. As DNA, the CDR3 is TGTGCCAGCAGCCAATTTGACCGGGGGGGTGGCTACACCTTC.